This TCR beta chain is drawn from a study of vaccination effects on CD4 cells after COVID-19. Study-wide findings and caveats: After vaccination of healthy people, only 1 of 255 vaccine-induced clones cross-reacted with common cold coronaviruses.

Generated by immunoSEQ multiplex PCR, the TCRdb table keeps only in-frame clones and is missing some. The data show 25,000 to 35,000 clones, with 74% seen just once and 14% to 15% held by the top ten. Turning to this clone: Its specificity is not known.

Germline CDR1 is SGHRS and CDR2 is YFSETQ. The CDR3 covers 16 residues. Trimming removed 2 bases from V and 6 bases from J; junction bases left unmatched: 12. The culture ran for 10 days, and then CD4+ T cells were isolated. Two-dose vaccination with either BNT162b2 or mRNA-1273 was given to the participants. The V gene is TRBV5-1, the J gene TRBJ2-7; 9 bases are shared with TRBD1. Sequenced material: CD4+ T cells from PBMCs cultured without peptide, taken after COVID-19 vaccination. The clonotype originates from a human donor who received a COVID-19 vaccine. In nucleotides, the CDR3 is TGCGCCAGCAGCTTATCCGGGACAGGGTCCGCTATCGAGCAGTACTTC. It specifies CASSLSGTGSAIEQYF.